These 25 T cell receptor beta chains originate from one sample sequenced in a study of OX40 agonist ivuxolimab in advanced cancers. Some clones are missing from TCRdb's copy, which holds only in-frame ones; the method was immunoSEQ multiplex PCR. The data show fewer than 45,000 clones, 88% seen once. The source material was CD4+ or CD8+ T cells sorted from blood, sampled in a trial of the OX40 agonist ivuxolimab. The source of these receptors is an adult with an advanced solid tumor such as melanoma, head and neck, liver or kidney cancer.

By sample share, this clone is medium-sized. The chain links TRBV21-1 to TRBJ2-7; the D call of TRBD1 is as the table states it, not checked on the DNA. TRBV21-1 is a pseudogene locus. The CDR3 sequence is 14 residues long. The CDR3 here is CASSRKTGAKEQYF. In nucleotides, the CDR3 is TGTGCCAGCAGCAGAAAGACAGGGGCTAAGGAGCAGTACTTC.

CDR3 coding DNA: TGTGCCAGCAGCTTGGAGCCTGGGACAGGGGGTGGAAACACCATATATTTT. Translated: CASSLEPGTGGGNTIYF. The chain uses TRBV5-5 and TRBJ1-3; TRBD1 matches 11 bases. In germline, CDR1 is SGHKS, CDR2 YYEKEE (reference sequence). CDR3 length: 17 amino acids. The trim removed 0 bases at V and 3 bases at J, leaving 5 bases unmatched.

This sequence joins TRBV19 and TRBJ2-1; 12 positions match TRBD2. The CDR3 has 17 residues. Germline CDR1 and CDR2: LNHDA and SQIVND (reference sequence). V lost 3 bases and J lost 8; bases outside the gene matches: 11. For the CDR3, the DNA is TGTGCCAGTAGTATGAGCCTAGCGGGGGGGGCCTCCGATGAGCAGTTCTTC. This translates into CASSMSLAGGASDEQFF.

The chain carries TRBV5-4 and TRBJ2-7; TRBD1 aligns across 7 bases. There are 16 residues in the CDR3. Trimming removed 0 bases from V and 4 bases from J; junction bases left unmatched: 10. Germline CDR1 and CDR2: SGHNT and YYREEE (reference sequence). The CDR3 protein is CASSLDRGLMVYEQYF. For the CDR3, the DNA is TGTGCCAGCAGCTTGGACAGGGGTCTTATGGTTTACGAGCAGTACTTC.

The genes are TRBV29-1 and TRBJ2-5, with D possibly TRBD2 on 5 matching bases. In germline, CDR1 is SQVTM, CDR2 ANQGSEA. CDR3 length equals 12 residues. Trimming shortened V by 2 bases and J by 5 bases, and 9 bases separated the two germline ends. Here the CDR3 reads CSVETGVETQYF. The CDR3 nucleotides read TGCAGCGTTGAAACCGGGGTGGAGACCCAGTACTTC.

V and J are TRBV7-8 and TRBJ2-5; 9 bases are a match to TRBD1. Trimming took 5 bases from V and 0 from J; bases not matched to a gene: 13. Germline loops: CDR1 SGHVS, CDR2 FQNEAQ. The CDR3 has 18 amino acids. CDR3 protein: CASSASRDREGYQETQYF. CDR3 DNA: TGTGCCAGCAGCGCGTCCCGGGACAGGGAGGGTTACCAAGAGACCCAGTACTTC.

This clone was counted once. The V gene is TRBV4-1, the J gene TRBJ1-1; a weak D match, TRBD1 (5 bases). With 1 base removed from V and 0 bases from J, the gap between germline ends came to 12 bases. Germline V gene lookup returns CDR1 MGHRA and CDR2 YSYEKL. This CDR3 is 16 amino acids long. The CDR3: CASSQVTGPMNTEAFF. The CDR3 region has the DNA TGCGCCAGCAGCCAAGTTACAGGACCTATGAACACTGAAGCTTTCTTT.

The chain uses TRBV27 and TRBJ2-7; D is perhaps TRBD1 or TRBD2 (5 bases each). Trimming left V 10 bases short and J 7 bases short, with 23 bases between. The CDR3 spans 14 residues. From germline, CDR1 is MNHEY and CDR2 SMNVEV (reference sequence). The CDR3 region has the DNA TGTGCCACGGGACCCATACCCCCCTCGGGGGAGCAGTACTTC. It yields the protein CATGPIPPSGEQYF.

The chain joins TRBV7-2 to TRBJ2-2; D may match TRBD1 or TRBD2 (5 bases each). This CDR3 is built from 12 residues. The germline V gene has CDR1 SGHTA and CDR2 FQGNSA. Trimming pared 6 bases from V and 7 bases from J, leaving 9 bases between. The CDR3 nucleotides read TGTGCCAGCAGTCCAGGGAGCGGGGAGCTGTTTTTT. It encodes CASSPGSGELFF.

The CDR3 reads CASRGIDGYEQYF. For the CDR3, the DNA is TGTGCCAGCAGGGGAATCGACGGCTACGAGCAGTACTTC. The chain links TRBV27 to TRBJ2-5; D is ambiguous. The J call is in doubt because the DNA end fits TRBJ2-7 better. This CDR3 spans 13 amino acids. Germline V gene lookup returns CDR1 MNHEY and CDR2 SMNVEV (reference sequence).

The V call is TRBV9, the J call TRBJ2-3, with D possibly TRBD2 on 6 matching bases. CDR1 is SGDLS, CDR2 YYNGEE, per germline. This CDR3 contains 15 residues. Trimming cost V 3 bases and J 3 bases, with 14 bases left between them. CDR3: CASSGRYGTTDTQYF. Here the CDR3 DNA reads TGTGCCAGCAGCGGACGATACGGGACTACAGATACGCAGTATTTT.

CDR3 coding DNA: TGCGCCAGCAGCCTTATGGGGGGCTCAAGCTCCTACGAGCAGTACTTC. Protein sequence: CASSLMGGSSSYEQYF. This chain links TRBV4-1 with TRBJ2-7; D possibly matches TRBD1 or TRBD2 (6 bases each). Trimming cost V 4 bases and J 0 bases, with 16 bases left between them. The germline gives CDR1 MGHRA, CDR2 YSYEKL. The CDR3 loop spans 16 amino acids.

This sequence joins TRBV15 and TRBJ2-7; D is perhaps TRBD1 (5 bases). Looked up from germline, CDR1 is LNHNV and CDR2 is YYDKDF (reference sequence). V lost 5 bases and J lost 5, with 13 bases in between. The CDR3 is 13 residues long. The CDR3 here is CATSDPSGNEQYF. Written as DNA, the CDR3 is TGTGCCACCAGCGATCCCTCAGGGAACGAGCAGTACTTC.

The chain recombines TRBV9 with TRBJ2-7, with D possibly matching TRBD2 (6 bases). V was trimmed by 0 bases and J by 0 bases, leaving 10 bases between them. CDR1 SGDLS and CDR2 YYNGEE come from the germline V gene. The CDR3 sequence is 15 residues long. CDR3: CASSVGLANSYEQYF. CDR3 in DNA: TGTGCCAGCAGCGTAGGGCTAGCGAACTCCTACGAGCAGTACTTC.

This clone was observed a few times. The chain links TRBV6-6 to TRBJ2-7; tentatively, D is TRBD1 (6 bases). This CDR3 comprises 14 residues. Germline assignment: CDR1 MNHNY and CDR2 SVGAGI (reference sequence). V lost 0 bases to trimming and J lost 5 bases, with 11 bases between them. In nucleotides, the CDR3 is TGTGCCAGCAGTTACTCTGAAGGGGGACACGAGCAGTACTTC. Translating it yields CASSYSEGGHEQYF.

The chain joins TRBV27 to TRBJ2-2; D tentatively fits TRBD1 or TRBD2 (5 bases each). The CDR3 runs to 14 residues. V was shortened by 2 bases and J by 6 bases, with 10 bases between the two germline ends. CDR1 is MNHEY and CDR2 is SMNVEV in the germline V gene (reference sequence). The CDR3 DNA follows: TGTGCCAGCAGTTTACTTCCGGGGCCCGGGGAGCTGTTTTTT. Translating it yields CASSLLPGPGELFF.

CDR3 residues: CASSPPGTPAYEQYF. The CDR3 DNA follows: TGTGCCAGCAGCCCTCCCGGGACACCAGCCTACGAGCAGTACTTC. The chain recombines TRBV9 with TRBJ2-7; maybe TRBD1 (6 bases). Trimming shortened V by 4 bases and J by 2 bases, and 16 bases separated the two germline ends. The CDR3 totals 15 residues. The germline CDR1 and CDR2 sequences are SGDLS and YYNGEE.

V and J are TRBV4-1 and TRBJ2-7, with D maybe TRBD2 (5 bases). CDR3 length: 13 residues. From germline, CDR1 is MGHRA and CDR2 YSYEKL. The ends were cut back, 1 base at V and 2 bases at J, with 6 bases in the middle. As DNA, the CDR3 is TGCGCCAGCAGCCAAGCGAGGGCCTACGAGCAGTACTTC. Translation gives CASSQARAYEQYF.

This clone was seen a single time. The CDR3 loop is CASSPWFANEQYF. The CDR3 DNA follows: TGTGCCAGCAGCCCCTGGTTCGCGAACGAGCAGTACTTC. The chain combines TRBV5-5 with TRBJ2-7; D unresolved. Trimming left V 4 bases short and J 5 bases short, with 13 bases between. This CDR3 spans 13 amino acids. The germline V gene encodes CDR1 SGHKS and CDR2 YYEKEE (reference sequence). Based on the CDR3 plus reference TRBV5-5 and TRBJ2-7, the full variable domain is DAGVTQSPTHLIKTRGQQVTLRCSPISGHKSVSWYQQVLGQGPQFIFQYYEKEERGRGNFPDRFSARQFPNYSSELNVNALLLGDSALYLCASSPWFANEQYFGPGTRLTVT.

The CDR3 DNA is TGTGCCAGCAGTTCCGACAGGGCGGACACCGGGGAGCTGTTTTTT. Translation: CASSSDRADTGELFF. The chain links TRBV6-6 to TRBJ2-2; TRBD1 aligns across 7 bases. This CDR3 has 15 residues. Germline V gene sequence: CDR1 MNHNY, CDR2 SVGAGI (reference sequence). Trimming took 4 bases from V and 3 from J; bases not matched to a gene: 5.

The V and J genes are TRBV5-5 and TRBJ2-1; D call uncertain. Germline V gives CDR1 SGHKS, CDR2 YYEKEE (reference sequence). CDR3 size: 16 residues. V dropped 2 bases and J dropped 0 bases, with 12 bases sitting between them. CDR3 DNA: TGTGCCAGCAGCTTTGGATGGCCGAGCTCCTACAATGAGCAGTTCTTC. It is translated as CASSFGWPSSYNEQFF.

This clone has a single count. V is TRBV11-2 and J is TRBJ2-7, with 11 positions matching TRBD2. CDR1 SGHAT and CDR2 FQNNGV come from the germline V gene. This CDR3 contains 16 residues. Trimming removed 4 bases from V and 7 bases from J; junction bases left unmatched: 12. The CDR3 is CASSSTTLAGAGEQYF. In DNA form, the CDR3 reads TGTGCCAGCAGCTCAACCACACTAGCGGGAGCGGGTGAGCAGTACTTC. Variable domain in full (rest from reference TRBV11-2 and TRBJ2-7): EAGVAQSPRYKIIEKRQSVAFWCNPISGHATLYWYQQILGQGPKLLIQFQNNGVVDDSQLPKDRFSAERLKGVDSTLKIQPAKLEDSAVYLCASSSTTLAGAGEQYFGPGTRLTVT.

The DNA of the CDR3 is TGTGCCAGCAGGTCGACTGAAGCTTTCTTT. This gives the protein CASRSTEAFF. This chain links TRBV28 with TRBJ1-1, with D unresolved. Deletions cut 6 bases from V and 5 bases from J, with 4 bases between. CDR1 and CDR2 from the germline V gene are MDHEN and SYDVKM. The CDR3 length is 10 residues.

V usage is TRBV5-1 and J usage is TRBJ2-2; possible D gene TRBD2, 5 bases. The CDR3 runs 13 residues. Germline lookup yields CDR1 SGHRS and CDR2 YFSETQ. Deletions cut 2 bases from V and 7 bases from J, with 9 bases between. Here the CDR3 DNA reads TGCGCCAGCAGCTTACCTAGCCTCGGGGAGCTGTTTTTT. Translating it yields CASSLPSLGELFF.

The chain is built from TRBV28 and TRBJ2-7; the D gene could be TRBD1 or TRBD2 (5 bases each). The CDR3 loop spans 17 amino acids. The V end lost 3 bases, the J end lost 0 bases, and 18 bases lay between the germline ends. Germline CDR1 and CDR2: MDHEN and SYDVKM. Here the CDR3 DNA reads TGTGCCAGCAGTTTGACCCCCGGGGCGGCAAACTCCTACGAGCAGTACTTC. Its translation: CASSLTPGAANSYEQYF. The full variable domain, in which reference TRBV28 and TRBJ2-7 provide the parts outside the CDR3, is DVKVTQSSRYLVKRTGEKVFLECVQDMDHENMFWYRQDPGLGLRLIYFSYDVKMKEKGDIPEGYSVSREKKERFSLILESASTNQTSMYLCASSLTPGAANSYEQYFGPGTRLTVT.